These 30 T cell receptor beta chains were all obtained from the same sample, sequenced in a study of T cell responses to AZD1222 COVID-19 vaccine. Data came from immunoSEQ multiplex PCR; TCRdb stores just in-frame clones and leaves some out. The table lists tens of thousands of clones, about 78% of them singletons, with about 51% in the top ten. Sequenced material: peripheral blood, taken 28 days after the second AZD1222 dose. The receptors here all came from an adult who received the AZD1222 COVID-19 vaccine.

CDR3 sequence (DNA): TGTGCCAGCAGGGTAATGACAGGTGAAGCTTTCTTT. It specifies CASRVMTGEAFF. V usage is TRBV7-2 and J usage is TRBJ1-1; tentatively, D is TRBD1 (6 bases). The CDR3 covers 12 residues. Germline CDR1 and CDR2: SGHTA and FQGNSA. The V gene lost 6 bases and the J gene lost 7 bases, with 12 bases spanning the gap.

The CDR3, as DNA: TGTGCCAGCAGCTTAACGACTAGCGGGGGTGCCACGCAGTTCTTC. As protein: CASSLTTSGGATQFF. The chain joins TRBV7-3 to TRBJ2-1; TRBD2 agrees at 12 bases. Germline CDR1 SGHTA, CDR2 FQGTGA. J was trimmed by 12 bases and V by 0 bases; bases with no gene match: 6. The CDR3 is 15 residues long.

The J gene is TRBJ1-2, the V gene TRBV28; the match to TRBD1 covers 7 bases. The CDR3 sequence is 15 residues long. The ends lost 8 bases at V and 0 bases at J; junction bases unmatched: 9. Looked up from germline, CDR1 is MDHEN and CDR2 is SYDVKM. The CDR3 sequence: CASLTRQGANYGYTF. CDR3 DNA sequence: TGTGCCAGCTTGACCCGACAGGGTGCTAACTATGGCTACACCTTC.

CDR3 in DNA: TGTGCCAGTAGTATAGGGGGGGCGTACGGCACAGATACGCAGTATTTT. This translates into CASSIGGAYGTDTQYF. The chain is built from TRBV19 and TRBJ2-3; possibly TRBD1 or TRBD2 for D (6 bases each). This CDR3 contains 16 residues. Germline V gene sequence: CDR1 LNHDA, CDR2 SQIVND (reference sequence). Trimming took off 1 base at V and 1 base at J, with 12 bases between the two ends. The entire variable domain, with the rest obtained from reference TRBV19 and TRBJ2-3, is as follows: DGGITQSPKYLFRKEGQNVTLSCEQNLNHDAMYWYRQDPGQGLRLIYYSQIVNDFQKGDIAEGYSVSREKKESFPLTVTSAQKNPTAFYLCASSIGGAYGTDTQYFGPGTRLTVL.

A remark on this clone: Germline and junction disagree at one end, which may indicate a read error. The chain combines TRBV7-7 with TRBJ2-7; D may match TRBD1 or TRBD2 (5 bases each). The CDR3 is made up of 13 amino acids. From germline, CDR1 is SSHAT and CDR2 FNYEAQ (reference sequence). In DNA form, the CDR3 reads TGTGCTAGCAGCTTAGAGGGTGGGGGCGAGCAGTACTTC. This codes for CASSLEGGGEQYF. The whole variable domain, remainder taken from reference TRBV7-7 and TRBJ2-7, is GAGVSQSPRYKVTKRGQDVTLRCDPISSHATLYWYQQALGQGPEFLTYFNYEAQPDKSGLPSDRFSAERPEGSISTLTIQRTEQRDSAMYRCASSLEGGGEQYFGPGTRLTVT.

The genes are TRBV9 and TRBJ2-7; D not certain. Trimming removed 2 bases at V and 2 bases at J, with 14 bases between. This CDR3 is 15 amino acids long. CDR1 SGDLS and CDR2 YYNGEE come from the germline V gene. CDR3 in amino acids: CASSVGREIAYEQYF. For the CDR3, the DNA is TGTGCCAGCAGCGTCGGCCGTGAGATCGCCTACGAGCAGTACTTC.

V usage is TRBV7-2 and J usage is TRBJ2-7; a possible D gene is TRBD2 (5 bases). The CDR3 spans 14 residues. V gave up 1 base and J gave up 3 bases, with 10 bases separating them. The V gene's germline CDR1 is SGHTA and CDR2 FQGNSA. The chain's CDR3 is CASSLEVGGYEQYF. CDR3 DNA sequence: TGTGCCAGCAGCTTAGAGGTAGGAGGCTACGAGCAGTACTTC. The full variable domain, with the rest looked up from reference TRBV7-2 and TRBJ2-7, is GAGVSQSPSNKVTEKGKDVELRCDPISGHTALYWYRQSLGQGLEFLIYFQGNSAPDKSGLPSDRFSAERTGGSVSTLTIQRTQQEDSAVYLCASSLEVGGYEQYFGPGTRLTVT.

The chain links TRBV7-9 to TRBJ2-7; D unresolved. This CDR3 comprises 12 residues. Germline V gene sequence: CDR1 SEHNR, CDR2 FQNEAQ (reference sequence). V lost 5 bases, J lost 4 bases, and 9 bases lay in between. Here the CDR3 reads CASSLVDYEQYF. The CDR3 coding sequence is TGTGCCAGCAGCCTTGTCGATTACGAGCAGTACTTC.

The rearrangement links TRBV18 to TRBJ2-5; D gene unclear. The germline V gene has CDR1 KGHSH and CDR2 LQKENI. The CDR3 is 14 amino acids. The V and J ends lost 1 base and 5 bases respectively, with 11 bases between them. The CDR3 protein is CASSPQRSAETQYF. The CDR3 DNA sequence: TGTGCCAGCTCACCACAGAGGTCGGCGGAGACCCAGTACTTC.

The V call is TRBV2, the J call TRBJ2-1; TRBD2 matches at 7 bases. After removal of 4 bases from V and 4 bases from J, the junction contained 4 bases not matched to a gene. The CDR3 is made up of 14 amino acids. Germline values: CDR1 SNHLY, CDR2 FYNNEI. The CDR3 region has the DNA TGTGCCAGCAGTGCCGCGGGGGTTTACAATGAGCAGTTCTTC. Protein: CASSAAGVYNEQFF.

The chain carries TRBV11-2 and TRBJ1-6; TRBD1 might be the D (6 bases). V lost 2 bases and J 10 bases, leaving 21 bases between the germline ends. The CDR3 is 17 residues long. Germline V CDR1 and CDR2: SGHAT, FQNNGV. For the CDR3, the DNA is TGTGCCAGCAGCTTAAGTATATCATCGGGAAGGGGGTCACCCCTCCACTTT. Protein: CASSLSISSGRGSPLHF.

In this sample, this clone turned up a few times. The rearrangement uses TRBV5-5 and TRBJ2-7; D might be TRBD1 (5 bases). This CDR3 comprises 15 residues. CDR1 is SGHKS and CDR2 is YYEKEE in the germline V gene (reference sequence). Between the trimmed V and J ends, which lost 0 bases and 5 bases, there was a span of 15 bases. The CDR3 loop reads CASSLADNGPHEQYF. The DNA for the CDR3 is TGTGCCAGCAGCTTGGCGGACAACGGTCCCCACGAGCAGTACTTC.

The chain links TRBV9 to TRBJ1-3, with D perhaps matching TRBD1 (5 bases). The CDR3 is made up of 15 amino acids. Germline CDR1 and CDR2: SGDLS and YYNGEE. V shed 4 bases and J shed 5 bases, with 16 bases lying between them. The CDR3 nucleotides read TGTGCCAGCAGCCCCGGGGGAGCCCCAAGAAACACCATATATTTT. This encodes CASSPGGAPRNTIYF.

In DNA, the CDR3 is TGTGCCAGCAGCGTAGCCGATCACTGGGATGGCTACACCTTC. It codes for CASSVADHWDGYTF. The chain joins TRBV9 to TRBJ1-2; D gene ambiguous. Between the trimmed V and J ends, which lost 0 bases and 6 bases, there was a span of 12 bases. CDR3 length equals 14 residues. Looked up from germline, CDR1 is SGDLS and CDR2 is YYNGEE.

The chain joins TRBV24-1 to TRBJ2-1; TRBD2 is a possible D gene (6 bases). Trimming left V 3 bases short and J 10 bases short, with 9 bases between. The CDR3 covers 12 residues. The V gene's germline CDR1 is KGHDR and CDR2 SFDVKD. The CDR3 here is CATSDAGLEQFF. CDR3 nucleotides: TGTGCCACCAGTGATGCGGGACTGGAGCAGTTCTTC.

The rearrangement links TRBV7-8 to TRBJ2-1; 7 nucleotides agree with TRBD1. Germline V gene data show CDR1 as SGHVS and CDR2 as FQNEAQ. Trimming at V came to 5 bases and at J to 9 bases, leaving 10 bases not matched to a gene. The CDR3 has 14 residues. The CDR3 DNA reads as TGTGCCAGCAGCCTCCGACTACAGGGGCCTGAGCAGTTCTTC. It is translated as CASSLRLQGPEQFF.

CDR3 coding DNA: TGTGCCAGTAGTATCCAGGGAGGCTGGCCCCAGCATTTT. It is translated as CASSIQGGWPQHF. J is TRBJ1-5 and V is TRBV19; a weak D match, TRBD1 (5 bases). V lost 3 bases and J lost 9, with 12 bases in between. CDR3 length: 13 residues. Germline V gene sequence: CDR1 LNHDA, CDR2 SQIVND (reference sequence).

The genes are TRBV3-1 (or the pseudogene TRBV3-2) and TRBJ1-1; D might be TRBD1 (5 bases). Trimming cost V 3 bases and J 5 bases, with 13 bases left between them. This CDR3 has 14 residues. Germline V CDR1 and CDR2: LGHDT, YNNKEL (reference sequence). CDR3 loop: CASSHPGRGTEAFF. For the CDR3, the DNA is TGTGCCAGCAGCCATCCAGGGAGAGGAACTGAAGCTTTCTTT.

For the CDR3, the DNA is TGTGCCAGCAGCCGTCTTCCAGGACAGGGGTTGGAGACCCAGTACTTC. Encoded protein: CASSRLPGQGLETQYF. The V and J genes are TRBV5-4 and TRBJ2-5; 9 bases line up with TRBD1. V lost 4 bases and J lost 5; bases outside the gene matches: 12. The germline V gene encodes CDR1 SGHNT and CDR2 YYREEE (reference sequence). The CDR3 sequence is 16 residues long.

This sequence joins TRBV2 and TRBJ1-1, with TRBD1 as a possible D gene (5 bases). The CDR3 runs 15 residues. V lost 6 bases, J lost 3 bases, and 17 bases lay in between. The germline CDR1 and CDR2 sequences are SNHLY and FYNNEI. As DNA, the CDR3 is TGTGCCAGCAGGGCCCGTGAGGTGGGGGACACTGAAGCTTTCTTT. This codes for CASRAREVGDTEAFF.

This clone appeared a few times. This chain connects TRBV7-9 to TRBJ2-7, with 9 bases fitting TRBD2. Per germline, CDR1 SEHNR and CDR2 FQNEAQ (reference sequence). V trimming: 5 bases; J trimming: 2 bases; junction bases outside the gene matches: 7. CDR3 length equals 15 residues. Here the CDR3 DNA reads TGTGCCAGCAGCGGGGAGCGGGGGGCCGCCTACGAGCAGTACTTC. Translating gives CASSGERGAAYEQYF.

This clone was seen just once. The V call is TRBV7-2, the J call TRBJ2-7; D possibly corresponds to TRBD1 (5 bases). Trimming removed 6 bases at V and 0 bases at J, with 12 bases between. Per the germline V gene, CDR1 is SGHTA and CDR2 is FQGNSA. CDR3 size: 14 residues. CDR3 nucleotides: TGTGCCAGCAGTCGACAGCTGAGCTCCTACGAGCAGTACTTC. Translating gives CASSRQLSSYEQYF. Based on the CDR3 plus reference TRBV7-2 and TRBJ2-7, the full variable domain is GAGVSQSPSNKVTEKGKDVELRCDPISGHTALYWYRQSLGQGLEFLIYFQGNSAPDKSGLPSDRFSAERTGGSVSTLTIQRTQQEDSAVYLCASSRQLSSYEQYFGPGTRLTVT.

The CDR3, as DNA: TGTGCCAGCAGCTTGGTGGGAGAAAAACTGTTTTTT. It translates to CASSLVGEKLFF. This chain connects TRBV5-4 to TRBJ1-4; D unresolved. This CDR3 spans 12 amino acids. V was shortened by 0 bases and J by 8 bases, with 5 bases between the two germline ends. Germline values: CDR1 SGHNT, CDR2 YYREEE (reference sequence).

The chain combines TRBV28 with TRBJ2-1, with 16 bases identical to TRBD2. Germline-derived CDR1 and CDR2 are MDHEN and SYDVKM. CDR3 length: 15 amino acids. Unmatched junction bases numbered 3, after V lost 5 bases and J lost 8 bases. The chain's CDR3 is CASSQGLAGGYEQFF. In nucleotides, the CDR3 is TGTGCCAGCAGTCAGGGACTAGCGGGAGGGTATGAGCAGTTCTTC.

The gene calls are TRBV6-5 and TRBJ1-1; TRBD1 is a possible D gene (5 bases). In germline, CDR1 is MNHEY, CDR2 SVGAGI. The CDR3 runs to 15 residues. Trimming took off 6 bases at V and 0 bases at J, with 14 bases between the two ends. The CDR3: CASRVTETMNTEAFF. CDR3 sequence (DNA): TGTGCCAGCAGAGTGACAGAAACCATGAACACTGAAGCTTTCTTT.

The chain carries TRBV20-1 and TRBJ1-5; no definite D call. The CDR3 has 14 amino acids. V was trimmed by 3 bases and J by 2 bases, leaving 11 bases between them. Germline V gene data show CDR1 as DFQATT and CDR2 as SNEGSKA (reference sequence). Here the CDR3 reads CSASRQAGNQPQHF. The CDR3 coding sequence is TGCAGTGCTAGTCGTCAGGCCGGCAATCAGCCCCAGCATTTT.

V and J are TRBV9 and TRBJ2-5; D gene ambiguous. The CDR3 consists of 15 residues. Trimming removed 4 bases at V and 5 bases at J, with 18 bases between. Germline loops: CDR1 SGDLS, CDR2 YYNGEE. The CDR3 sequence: CASSHRTNPQETQYF. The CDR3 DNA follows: TGTGCCAGCAGCCACCGGACGAACCCTCAGGAGACCCAGTACTTC.

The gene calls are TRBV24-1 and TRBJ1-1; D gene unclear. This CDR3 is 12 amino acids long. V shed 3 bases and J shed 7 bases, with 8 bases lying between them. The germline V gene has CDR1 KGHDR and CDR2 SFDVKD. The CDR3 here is CATSDEQNEAFF. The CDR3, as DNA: TGTGCCACCAGTGATGAACAGAATGAAGCTTTCTTT.

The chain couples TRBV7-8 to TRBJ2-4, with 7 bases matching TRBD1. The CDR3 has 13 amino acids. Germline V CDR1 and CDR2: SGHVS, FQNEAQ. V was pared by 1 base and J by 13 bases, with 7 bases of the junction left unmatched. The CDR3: CASSLGRDSRQYF. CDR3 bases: TGTGCCAGCAGCTTAGGAAGGGACAGTCGCCAGTACTTC.

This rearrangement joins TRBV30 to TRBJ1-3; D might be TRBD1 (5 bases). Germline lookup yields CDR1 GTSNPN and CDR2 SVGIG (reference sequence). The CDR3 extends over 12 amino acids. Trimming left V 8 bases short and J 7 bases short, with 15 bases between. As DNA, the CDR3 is TGTGCCCGTAGTAGTTCAGGGAACACCATATATTTT. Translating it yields CARSSSGNTIYF.